The rows below give T cell receptor beta chains drawn from one sample of a study of blood T cell repertoires in COVID-19. Assay used: immunoSEQ multiplex PCR; TCRdb lists only in-frame clones, some missing. The sample holds roughly 120,000 clones, around 85% seen once. Sample: peripheral blood. Source of these receptors: a man between 50 and 59 years old with acute or convalescent COVID-19. Each CDR3 is given with its conserved first and last residue. A D gene is named only where the DNA matches it firmly. Clone sizes are given selectively: once, few, many, or a class where the clone is expanded.

clone size: .; D gene: .; J gene: TRBJ1-5; V gene: TRBV6-5; CDR3 DNA: TGTGCCAGCAGTTACCGCCGTGAGCAGCCCCAGCATTTT; CDR3 protein: CASSYRREQPQHF
clone size: .; D gene: .; J gene: TRBJ2-1; V gene: TRBV3-1/TRBV3-2; CDR3 DNA: TGTGCCAGCAGCCAAGGGAGGACGGGGAATGAGCAGTTCTTC; CDR3 protein: CASSQGRTGNEQFF
clone size: .; D gene: .; J gene: TRBJ2-6; V gene: TRBV7-9; CDR3 DNA: TGTGCCAGCAGCCCCCACAGGGCTGGGGCCAACGTCCTGACTTTC; CDR3 protein: CASSPHRAGANVLTF
clone size: .; D gene: .; J gene: TRBJ1-2; V gene: TRBV7-3; CDR3 DNA: TGTGCCAGCAGCTTAACGCCCAGGGAAGGCTACACCTTC; CDR3 protein: CASSLTPREGYTF
clone size: .; D gene: TRBD1; J gene: TRBJ1-2; V gene: TRBV7-9; CDR3 DNA: TGTGCCAGCAGCCAGGGGGGCCCGTCCAATGGCTACACCTTC; CDR3 protein: CASSQGGPSNGYTF
clone size: .; D gene: TRBD2; J gene: TRBJ2-7; V gene: TRBV19; CDR3 DNA: TGTGCCAGTAGTATACTAGCGGGATACGAGCAGTACTTC; CDR3 protein: CASSILAGYEQYF
clone size: .; D gene: TRBD1; J gene: TRBJ1-4; V gene: TRBV15; CDR3 DNA: TGTGCCACCACCGTCGGACAGGGGTCTAATGAAAAACTGTTTTTT; CDR3 protein: CATTVGQGSNEKLFF
clone size: .; D gene: .; J gene: TRBJ2-7; V gene: TRBV2; CDR3 DNA: TGTGCCAGCGGCAGGGAGGCCTACGAGCAGTACTTC; CDR3 protein: CASGREAYEQYF
clone size: .; D gene: TRBD1; J gene: TRBJ1-1; V gene: TRBV2; CDR3 DNA: TGTGCCAGCAGTGACGGACAGGGGAACACTGAAGCTTTCTTT; CDR3 protein: CASSDGQGNTEAFF
clone size: .; D gene: TRBD2; J gene: TRBJ2-7; V gene: TRBV28; CDR3 DNA: TGTGCCAGCAAGGGAGCGGGAGCTAACTACGAGCAGTACTTC; CDR3 protein: CASKGAGANYEQYF
clone size: .; D gene: .; J gene: TRBJ2-5; V gene: TRBV20-1; CDR3 DNA: TGCAGTGCTAGTGAAGGGGCCCGCCGGGGGGAGACCCAGTACTTC; CDR3 protein: CSASEGARRGETQYF
clone size: .; D gene: TRBD1; J gene: TRBJ2-6; V gene: TRBV3-1/TRBV3-2; CDR3 DNA: TGTGCCAGCAGTTTCTCGCCAGGGGGCACCCTCTCTGGGGCCAACGTCCTGACTTTC; CDR3 protein: CASSFSPGGTLSGANVLTF
clone size: few; D gene: .; J gene: TRBJ2-7; V gene: TRBV28; CDR3 DNA: TGTGCCAGCAGTTTACCCCTTTTTTCCTACGAGCAGTACTTC; CDR3 protein: CASSLPLFSYEQYF
clone size: .; D gene: .; J gene: TRBJ1-6; V gene: TRBV28; CDR3 DNA: TGTGCCAGCAAAAGTTTTACGGAGGGGACCTATAATTCACCCCTCCACTTT; CDR3 protein: CASKSFTEGTYNSPLHF
clone size: .; D gene: .; J gene: TRBJ2-1; V gene: TRBV11-2; CDR3 DNA: TGTGCCAGCAGCTTAGATCGATTAGCGGAGGTCTTC; CDR3 protein: CASSLDRLAEVF
clone size: .; D gene: TRBD2; J gene: TRBJ2-1; V gene: TRBV7-6; CDR3 DNA: TGTGCCAGCAGCCAGACTAGCGGAGGAGGGAATGAGCAGTTCTTC; CDR3 protein: CASSQTSGGGNEQFF
clone size: .; D gene: .; J gene: TRBJ2-3; V gene: TRBV11-3; CDR3 DNA: TGTGCCAGCAGCGCGACAATTTCTAGCACAGATACGCAGTATTTT; CDR3 protein: CASSATISSTDTQYF
clone size: .; D gene: TRBD1; J gene: TRBJ2-7; V gene: TRBV10-3; CDR3 DNA: TGTGCCATCAGGGAGGGACAGGGGATCTACGAGCAGTACTTC; CDR3 protein: CAIREGQGIYEQYF
clone size: .; D gene: .; J gene: TRBJ1-5; V gene: TRBV5-1; CDR3 DNA: TGCGCCAGCAGCTTTGGTCCAGGGAATCAGCCCCAGCATTTT; CDR3 protein: CASSFGPGNQPQHF
clone size: .; D gene: TRBD2; J gene: TRBJ2-1; V gene: TRBV5-4; CDR3 DNA: TGTGCCAGCAGCTTGGAGGCTAGCGGGAGGGATGAGCAGTTCTTC; CDR3 protein: CASSLEASGRDEQFF
clone size: .; D gene: .; J gene: TRBJ2-4; V gene: TRBV11-2; CDR3 DNA: TGTGCCAGCAGCTTACTAAGTATTAGATCTCTGAAAAAAAACATTCAGTACTTC; CDR3 protein: CASSLLSIRSLKKNIQYF
clone size: .; D gene: .; J gene: TRBJ1-4; V gene: TRBV7-9; CDR3 DNA: TGTGCCAGCAGCCGGAGTACAACTAATGAAAAACTGTTTTTT; CDR3 protein: CASSRSTTNEKLFF
clone size: .; D gene: .; J gene: TRBJ2-1; V gene: TRBV10-3; CDR3 DNA: TGTGCCATCAGTGAGTCGACTCAGAAGGCTTCCTATGAGCAGTTCTTC; CDR3 protein: CAISESTQKASYEQFF
clone size: few; D gene: .; J gene: TRBJ2-7; V gene: TRBV20-1; CDR3 DNA: TGCAGTGCTAGAGACAGGGAGCAGTACTTC; CDR3 protein: CSARDREQYF
clone size: .; D gene: .; J gene: TRBJ2-3; V gene: TRBV6-5; CDR3 DNA: TGTGCCAGCAGACTGACAGATACGCAGTATTTT; CDR3 protein: CASRLTDTQYF
clone size: .; D gene: TRBD1; J gene: TRBJ1-4; V gene: TRBV5-6; CDR3 DNA: TGTGCCAGCAGCTTTTCGACAGGGAGACATGAAAAACTGTTTTTT; CDR3 protein: CASSFSTGRHEKLFF
clone size: .; D gene: .; J gene: TRBJ1-5; V gene: TRBV6-1; CDR3 DNA: TGTGCCAGCAGTGAGGCAGGTGGAATCACTCAGCCCCAGCATTTT; CDR3 protein: CASSEAGGITQPQHF
clone size: .; D gene: TRBD1; J gene: TRBJ2-7; V gene: TRBV6-5; CDR3 DNA: TGTGCCAGCACGGGACAGGGCTACGAGCAGTACTTC; CDR3 protein: CASTGQGYEQYF
clone size: .; D gene: .; J gene: TRBJ1-5; V gene: TRBV6-5; CDR3 DNA: TGTGCCAGCATCTCGGGGGGCTTGAGCAATCAGCCCCAGCATTTT; CDR3 protein: CASISGGLSNQPQHF
clone size: .; D gene: TRBD1; J gene: TRBJ1-1; V gene: TRBV11-2; CDR3 DNA: TGTGCCAGCAGCTTAGACCGGGACAGTGAAGCTTTCTTT; CDR3 protein: CASSLDRDSEAFF
clone size: few; D gene: .; J gene: TRBJ2-1; V gene: TRBV19; CDR3 DNA: TGTGCCAGTAGTGTTAATAGCGGTTACAATGAGCAGTTCTTC; CDR3 protein: CASSVNSGYNEQFF
clone size: .; D gene: TRBD2; J gene: TRBJ2-1; V gene: TRBV3-1/TRBV3-2; CDR3 DNA: TGTGCCAGCAGCCAAACTAGCGGGGGCTACAATGAGCAGTTCTTC; CDR3 protein: CASSQTSGGYNEQFF
clone size: .; D gene: .; J gene: TRBJ1-2; V gene: TRBV7-6; CDR3 DNA: TGTGCCAGCAGCTTATGGGGGGACGGAGGGAATGGCTACACCTTC; CDR3 protein: CASSLWGDGGNGYTF
clone size: .; D gene: .; J gene: TRBJ1-1; V gene: TRBV24-1; CDR3 DNA: TGTGCCACCAGTTCGACAGCTACGAACACTGAAGCTTTCTTT; CDR3 protein: CATSSTATNTEAFF
clone size: .; D gene: .; J gene: TRBJ2-3; V gene: TRBV24-1; CDR3 DNA: TGTGCCACCAGTGAACTAGCTCACACAGATACGCAGTATTTT; CDR3 protein: CATSELAHTDTQYF
clone size: .; D gene: .; J gene: TRBJ1-2; V gene: TRBV14; CDR3 DNA: TGTGCCAGCAGCCAAGTCCGGGGTTCTCTTGGTGGCTACACCTTC; CDR3 protein: CASSQVRGSLGGYTF
clone size: .; D gene: .; J gene: TRBJ1-5; V gene: TRBV11-2; CDR3 DNA: TGTGCCAGCAGCTTGAGTAGCAATCAGCCCCAGCATTTT; CDR3 protein: CASSLSSNQPQHF
clone size: .; D gene: TRBD2; J gene: TRBJ2-1; V gene: TRBV10-2; CDR3 DNA: TGCGCCAGCAAAGGGACTAGCGGGGGAAGTTCCTACAATGAGCAGTTCTTC; CDR3 protein: CASKGTSGGSSYNEQFF